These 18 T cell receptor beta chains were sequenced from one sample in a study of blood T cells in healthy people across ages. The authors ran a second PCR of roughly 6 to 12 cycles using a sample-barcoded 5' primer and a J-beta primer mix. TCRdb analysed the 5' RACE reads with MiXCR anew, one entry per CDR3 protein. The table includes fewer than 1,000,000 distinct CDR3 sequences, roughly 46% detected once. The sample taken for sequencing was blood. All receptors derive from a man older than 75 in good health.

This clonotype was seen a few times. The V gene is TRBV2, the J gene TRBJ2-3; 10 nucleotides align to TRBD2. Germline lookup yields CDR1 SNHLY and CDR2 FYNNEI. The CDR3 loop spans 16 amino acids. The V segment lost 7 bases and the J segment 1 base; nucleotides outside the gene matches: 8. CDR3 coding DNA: TGTGCCAGCAACCTGCGAGGGACTAGCGGCACAGATACGCAGTATTTT. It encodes CASNLRGTSGTDTQYF. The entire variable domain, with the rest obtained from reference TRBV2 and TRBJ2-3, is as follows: EPEVTQTPSHQVTQMGQEVILRCVPISNHLYFYWYRQILGQKVEFLVSFYNNEISEKSEIFDDQFSVERPDGSNFTLKIRSTKLEDSAMYFCASNLRGTSGTDTQYFGPGTRLTVL.

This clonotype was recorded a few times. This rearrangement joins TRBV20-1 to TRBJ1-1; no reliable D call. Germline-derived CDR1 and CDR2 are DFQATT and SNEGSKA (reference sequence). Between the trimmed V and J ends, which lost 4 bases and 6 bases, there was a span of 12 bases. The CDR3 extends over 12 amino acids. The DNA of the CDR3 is TGCAGTGCTACCCCCCTGCAGTCTGAAGCTTTCTTT. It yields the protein CSATPLQSEAFF.

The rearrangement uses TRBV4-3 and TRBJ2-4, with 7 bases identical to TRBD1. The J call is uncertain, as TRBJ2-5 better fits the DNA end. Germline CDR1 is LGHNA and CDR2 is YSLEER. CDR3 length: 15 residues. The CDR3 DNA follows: TGCGCCAGCAGCCACCGGACAGGTCGCGAAGAGACCCAGTACTTC. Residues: CASSHRTGREETQYF.

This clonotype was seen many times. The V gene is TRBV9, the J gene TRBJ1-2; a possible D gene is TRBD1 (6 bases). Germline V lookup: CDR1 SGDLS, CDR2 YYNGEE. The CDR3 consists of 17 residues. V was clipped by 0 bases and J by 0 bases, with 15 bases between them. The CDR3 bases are TGTGCCAGCAGCGTAGGCAGTCGGGACATGCCTAACTATGGCTACACCTTC. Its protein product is CASSVGSRDMPNYGYTF.

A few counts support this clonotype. The CDR3: CASSYPMGAGRYNEQFF. For the CDR3, the DNA is TGTGCCAGCAGCTACCCAATGGGAGCGGGGAGATACAATGAGCAGTTCTTC. The genes are TRBV7-2 and TRBJ2-1; 7 nucleotides line up with TRBD2. Germline loops: CDR1 SGHTA, CDR2 FQGNSA. The CDR3 contains 17 residues. V lost 4 bases to trimming and J lost 4 bases; unmatched junction nucleotides: 13.

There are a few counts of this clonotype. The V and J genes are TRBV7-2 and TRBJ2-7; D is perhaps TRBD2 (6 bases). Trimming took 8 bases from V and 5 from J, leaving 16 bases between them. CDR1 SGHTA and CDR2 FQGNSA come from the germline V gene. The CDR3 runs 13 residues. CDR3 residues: CASVLDGSHEQYF. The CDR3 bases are TGTGCCAGCGTCTTAGACGGGAGCCACGAGCAGTACTTC.

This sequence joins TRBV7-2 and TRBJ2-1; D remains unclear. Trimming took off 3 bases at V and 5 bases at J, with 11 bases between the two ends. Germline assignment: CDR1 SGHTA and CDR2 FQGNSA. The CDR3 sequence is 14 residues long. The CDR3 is CASSFRWLDNEQFF. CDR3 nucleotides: TGTGCCAGCAGCTTTAGGTGGCTGGACAATGAGCAGTTCTTC.

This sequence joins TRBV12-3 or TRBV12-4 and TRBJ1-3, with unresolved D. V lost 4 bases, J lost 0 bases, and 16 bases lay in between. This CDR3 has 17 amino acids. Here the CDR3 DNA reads TGTGCCAGCAGTTATTTGGCACCTACCAACTCTGGAAACACCATATATTTT. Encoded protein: CASSYLAPTNSGNTIYF.

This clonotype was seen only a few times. As DNA, the CDR3 is TGTGCCAGCAGCCCCGCCGGCAGATCCTACGAGCAGTACTTC. This translates into CASSPAGRSYEQYF. The chain employs TRBV7-2 and TRBJ2-7; D unresolved. Trimming pared 5 bases from V and 1 base from J, leaving 12 bases between. Germline CDR1 and CDR2: SGHTA and FQGNSA. The CDR3 is 14 amino acids. Full variable domain (outside the CDR3, taken from reference TRBV7-2 and TRBJ2-7): GAGVSQSPSNKVTEKGKDVELRCDPISGHTALYWYRQSLGQGLEFLIYFQGNSAPDKSGLPSDRFSAERTGGSVSTLTIQRTQQEDSAVYLCASSPAGRSYEQYFGPGTRLTVT.

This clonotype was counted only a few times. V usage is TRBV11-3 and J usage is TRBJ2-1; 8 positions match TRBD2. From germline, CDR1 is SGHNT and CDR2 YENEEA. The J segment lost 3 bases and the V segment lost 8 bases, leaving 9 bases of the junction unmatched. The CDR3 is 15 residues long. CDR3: CASEAAGGFYNEQFF. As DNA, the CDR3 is TGTGCCAGCGAGGCTGCGGGGGGCTTCTACAATGAGCAGTTCTTC.

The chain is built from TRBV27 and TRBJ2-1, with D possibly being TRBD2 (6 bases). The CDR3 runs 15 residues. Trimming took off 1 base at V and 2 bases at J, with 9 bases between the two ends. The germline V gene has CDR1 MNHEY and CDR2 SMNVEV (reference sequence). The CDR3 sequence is CASSLWEAAYNEQFF. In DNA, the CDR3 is TGTGCCAGCAGTTTATGGGAGGCAGCCTACAATGAGCAGTTCTTC.

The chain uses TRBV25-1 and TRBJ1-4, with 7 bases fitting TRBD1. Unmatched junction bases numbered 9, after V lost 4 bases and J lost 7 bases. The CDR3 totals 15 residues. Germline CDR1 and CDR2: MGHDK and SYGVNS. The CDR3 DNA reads TGTGCCAGCAGTGCCTCAGGGGGTGATGGTGAAAAACTGTTTTTT. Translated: CASSASGGDGEKLFF. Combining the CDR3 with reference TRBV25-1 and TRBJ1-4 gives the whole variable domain EADIYQTPRYLVIGTGKKITLECSQTMGHDKMYWYQQDPGMELHLIHYSYGVNSTEKGDLSSESTVSRIRTEHFPLTLESARPSHTSQYLCASSASGGDGEKLFFGSGTQLSVL.

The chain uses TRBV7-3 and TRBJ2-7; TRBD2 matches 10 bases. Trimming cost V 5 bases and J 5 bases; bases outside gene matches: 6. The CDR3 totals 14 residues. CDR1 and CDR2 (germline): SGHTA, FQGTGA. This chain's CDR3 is CASSPSSGSNEQYF. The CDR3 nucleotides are TGTGCCAGCAGCCCGTCTAGCGGGAGTAACGAGCAGTACTTC. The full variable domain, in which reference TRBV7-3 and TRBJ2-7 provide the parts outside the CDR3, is GAGVSQTPSNKVTEKGKYVELRCDPISGHTALYWYRQSLGQGPEFLIYFQGTGAADDSGLPNDRFFAVRPEGSVSTLKIQRTERGDSAVYLCASSPSSGSNEQYFGPGTRLTVT.

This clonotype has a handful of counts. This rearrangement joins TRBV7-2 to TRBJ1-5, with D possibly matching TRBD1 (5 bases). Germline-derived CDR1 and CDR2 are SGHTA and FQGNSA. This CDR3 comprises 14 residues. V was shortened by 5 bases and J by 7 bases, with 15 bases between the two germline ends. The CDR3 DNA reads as TGTGCCAGCAGCCTCGGTTCGGGGCGGCAGCCCCAGCATTTT. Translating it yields CASSLGSGRQPQHF.

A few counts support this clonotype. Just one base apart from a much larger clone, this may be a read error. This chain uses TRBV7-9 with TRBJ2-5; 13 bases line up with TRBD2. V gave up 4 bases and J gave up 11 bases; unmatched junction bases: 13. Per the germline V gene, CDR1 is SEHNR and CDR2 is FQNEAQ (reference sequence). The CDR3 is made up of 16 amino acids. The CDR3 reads CASSSPAGLAGDEQYF. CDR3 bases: TGTGCCAGCAGCTCCCCGGCAGGACTAGCGGGAGATGAGCAGTACTTC.

The CDR3 spells CATSPPLGGTYNEQFF. CDR3 nucleotides: TGTGCCACCAGCCCCCCTTTAGGGGGGACTTACAATGAGCAGTTCTTC. The V call is TRBV15, the J call TRBJ2-1; D possibly uses TRBD1 or TRBD2 (6 bases each). CDR3 length: 16 amino acids. V lost 5 bases and J lost 4, with 18 bases in between. Germline lookup yields CDR1 LNHNV and CDR2 YYDKDF (reference sequence).

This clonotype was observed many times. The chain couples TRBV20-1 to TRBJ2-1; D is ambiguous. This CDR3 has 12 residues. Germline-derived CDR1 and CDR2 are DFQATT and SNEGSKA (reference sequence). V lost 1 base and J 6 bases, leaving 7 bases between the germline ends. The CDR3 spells CSARAEGNEQFF. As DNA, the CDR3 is TGCAGTGCTAGAGCCGAAGGCAATGAGCAGTTCTTC.

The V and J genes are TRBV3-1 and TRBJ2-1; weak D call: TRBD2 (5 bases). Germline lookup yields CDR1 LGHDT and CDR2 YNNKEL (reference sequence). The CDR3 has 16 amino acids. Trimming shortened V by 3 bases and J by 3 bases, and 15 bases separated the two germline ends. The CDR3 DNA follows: TGTGCCAGCAGCCATCGAGGGAGCAGAAACTACAATGAGCAGTTCTTC. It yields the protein CASSHRGSRNYNEQFF.